The following is a T cell receptor beta chain sequence with its context. What antigen it recognizes has not been identified. No much larger clone is present one base from it, and per-base qualities are unavailable. From V the trimming removes 4 bases and from J it removes 9 bases, while the gene matches leave 17 bases of the junction unaccounted for. The germline V gene supplies CDR1 MGHRA and CDR2 YSYEKL. The CDR3 spans 19 residues, from the cysteine through the phenylalanine. The CDR3 DNA has 57 bases and is translated from base 1. The library was made by the immunoSEQ multiplex PCR assay. TCRdb provides this immuneACCESS table in a form limited to in-frame rearrangements. Some clones are lacking; in checked studies, under half of them reflect an unresolved V gene, and why the rest are absent is not known. For this sample the table gives hundreds of thousands of clones, of which approximately 95% were detected only once. Of the sample, roughly 0.02% falls within the top ten clones.

This entry is derived from a study of shared T cell receptors in the human thymus listed by TCRdb under 2021. Some background on the complete study: The study investigated the way shared, self-reactive T-cell receptor alpha chains are produced in the human thymus.

Input material: thymocytes. The chain employs TRBV4-1 and TRBJ2-1; TRBD2 matches 14 bases in the middle. This receptor was identified in a human donor. The nucleotides are TGCGCCAGCAGCCCCCCAGGACTAGCGGGAGGACGCCGGGGGGGTGAGCAGTTCTTC. The translation is CASSPPGLAGGRRGGEQFF.